This T cell receptor (beta chain) was captured by sequencing in a study of shared clonotypes between healthy human individuals. Generated by immunoSEQ multiplex PCR, the TCRdb table keeps only in-frame clones and is missing some. Of approximately 100,000 clones detected, under 80% appear once; the ten largest clones hold around 41%. This CDR3 comprises 16 residues. CDR1 and CDR2 (germline): MDHEN, SYDVKM. With V trimmed by 7 bases and J by 1 base, 6 bases remained unmatched. The study's findings and limits: Non-shared clonotypes displayed generation probabilities falling below those of clonotypes present in all four donors.

Worth noting for this clone: Antigen unknown.

Input material: memory CD8+ T cells sorted from blood. Noted subset: CD45RO+ cells pooled with CCR7-negative TemRA cells. The chain uses TRBV28 and TRBJ2-2; 10 bases match TRBD2. The TCR was taken from a man younger than 45 in good health. CDR3 sequence reads: CASTLLAGGNTGELFF. The CDR3 coding sequence is TGTGCCAGCACTCTATTAGCGGGAGGGAACACCGGGGAGCTGTTTTTT.